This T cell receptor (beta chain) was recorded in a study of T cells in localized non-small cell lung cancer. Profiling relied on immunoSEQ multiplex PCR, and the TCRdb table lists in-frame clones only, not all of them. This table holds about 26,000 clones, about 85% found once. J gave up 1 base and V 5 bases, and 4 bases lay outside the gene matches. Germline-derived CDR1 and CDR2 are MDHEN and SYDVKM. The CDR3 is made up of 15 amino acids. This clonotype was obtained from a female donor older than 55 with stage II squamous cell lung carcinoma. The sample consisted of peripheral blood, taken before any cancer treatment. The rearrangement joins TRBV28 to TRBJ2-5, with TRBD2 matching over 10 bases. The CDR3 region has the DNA TGTGCCAGCAGTGGGACTAGCGTAATCCAAGAGACCCAGTACTTC. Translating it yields CASSGTSVIQETQYF.